This T cell receptor (beta chain) is from a study of cytomegalovirus exposure and HLA in healthy donors. Study context: Across almost 400 genotyped donors, 81% landed in the Caucasian-associated ancestry cluster.

With 60 Vbeta and 13 Jbeta primers, the PCR was carried out. TCRdb keeps only in-frame clones here, not all; method: immunoSEQ multiplex PCR. The sample contains about 180,000 clones, roughly 79% of which appear only once. This clone occurred once. What it binds is not known. The CDR3 has 14 residues. The germline gives CDR1 SGHRS, CDR2 YFSETQ. V gave up 0 bases and J gave up 5 bases; unmatched junction bases: 3. Findings and caveats of the study: A later analysis linked a missense DCLRE1C variant to TCR beta V- and J-gene trimming.

This chain connects TRBV5-1 to TRBJ2-7; 9 bases are shared with TRBD1. Sequences were obtained from PBMCs. The sequence came from a woman aged 45 to 65 in good health and CMV-seropositive. Here the CDR3 reads CASSLGTGVHEQYF. CDR3 coding DNA: TGCGCCAGCAGCTTGGGGACAGGGGTCCACGAGCAGTACTTC.